Below are 8 T cell receptor beta chains sequenced from a single sample in a study of blood T cells in healthy people across ages. Using a J-beta primer mix together with a sample-barcoded 5' primer, a second PCR was run for roughly 6 to 12 cycles. TCRdb processed the 5' RACE reads anew with MiXCR; each CDR3 protein has one entry. The table includes 1.2 million to 1.5 million distinct CDR3 sequences, approximately 63% detected once. The sample taken for sequencing was blood. The receptors stem from a man aged 18 to 29 in good health.

The CDR3 DNA reads TGTGCCACCAGCAGAGATTATGTAGCGAACACTGAAGCTTTCTTT. Translating gives CATSRDYVANTEAFF. The J gene is TRBJ1-1, the V gene TRBV15; the D is unclear. Germline V gene sequence: CDR1 LNHNV, CDR2 YYDKDF (reference sequence). The CDR3 extends over 15 amino acids. V was trimmed by 0 bases and J by 1 base, leaving 9 bases between them.

This chain joins TRBV10-3 and TRBJ1-2; TRBD1 matches 11 bases. Germline assignment: CDR1 ENHRY and CDR2 SYGVKD. After removal of 6 bases from V and 3 bases from J, the junction contained 6 bases not matched to a gene. The length of the CDR3 is 15 residues. This CDR3 is CAIRAGTGGDYGYTF. Here the CDR3 DNA reads TGTGCCATCAGGGCGGGGACAGGGGGAGACTATGGCTACACCTTC.

Note on this clonotype: The junction differs from germline at one of its ends, possibly a read error. V is TRBV5-1 and J is TRBJ2-7, with 9 bases lining up with TRBD2. CDR3 size: 14 residues. Germline CDR1 and CDR2: SGHRS and YFSETQ. The CDR3 spells CASSFSGSSHEQYF. Written as DNA, the CDR3 is TGCGCCAGCAGCTTTAGCGGGAGCTCCCACGAGCAGTACTTC.

This chain uses TRBV4-2 with TRBJ1-5, with D maybe TRBD1 (5 bases). The CDR3 spans 17 residues. CDR1 is LGHNA and CDR2 is YNFKEQ in the germline V gene. The V end was cut by 1 base, the J end by 1 base, with 14 bases between. In DNA, the CDR3 is TGTGCCAGCAGCCAAGTCTGGCTCCGGGACAGCAATCAGCCCCAGCATTTT. This codes for CASSQVWLRDSNQPQHF.

This clonotype was seen a handful of times. The chain couples TRBV5-5 to TRBJ2-7; 7 nucleotides match TRBD2. V trimming: 1 base; J trimming: 3 bases; junction bases outside the gene matches: 1. Germline-derived CDR1 and CDR2 are SGHKS and YYEKEE (reference sequence). This CDR3 region has 13 residues. DNA for the CDR3: TGTGCCAGCAGCTTGTGGACTAGCTACGAGCAGTACTTC. Translation: CASSLWTSYEQYF.

The rearrangement joins TRBV20-1 to TRBJ2-6, with D unresolved. V gave up 4 bases and J gave up 2 bases, with 6 bases separating them. The CDR3 spans 13 residues. CDR1 is DFQATT and CDR2 is SNEGSKA in the germline V gene (reference sequence). The CDR3 loop reads CSANLAGANVLTF. CDR3 coding DNA: TGCAGTGCTAACCTGGCTGGGGCCAACGTCCTGACTTTC.

In this sample, this clonotype turned up a few times. This sequence joins TRBV12-5 and TRBJ2-3, with a weak D call TRBD1 (6 bases). The CDR3 runs 15 residues. CDR1 is LGHNT and CDR2 is FRNRAP in the germline V gene. The V end was cut by 3 bases, the J end by 5 bases, with 15 bases between. The CDR3 nucleotides are TGTGCTAGTGGTTTTTCAGGGGATCCCCAAGATACGCAGTATTTT. Protein: CASGFSGDPQDTQYF.

The genes are TRBV20-1 and TRBJ2-7; no definite D call. The CDR3 totals 13 residues. Trimming pared 3 bases from V and 1 base from J, leaving 10 bases between. Germline V lookup: CDR1 DFQATT, CDR2 SNEGSKA (reference sequence). This CDR3 reads CSASEAESYEQYF. The CDR3 bases are TGCAGTGCTAGTGAGGCGGAATCCTACGAGCAGTACTTC.